This T cell receptor beta chain was identified in a study of blood T cells in healthy people across ages. Study-wide findings and caveats: There were more naive CD4+ cells and higher diversity in long-lived donors than in aged donors. Without sorted subsets, naive and antigen-experienced compartments could not be conclusively compared.

As to this clonotype: The target antigen is unknown.

The donors, healthy Caucasians from Russia, were aged roughly 6 to 90. The V segment lost 0 bases and the J segment 5 bases; nucleotides outside the gene matches: 6. This CDR3 spans 15 amino acids. Germline V gene lookup returns CDR1 DFQATT and CDR2 SNEGSKA (reference sequence). Combining a sample-barcoded 5' primer with a J-beta primer mix, a second PCR ran for 7 to 11 cycles. TCRdb itself ran the 5' RACE reads through MiXCR, one entry per CDR3 protein. The sample includes 1.5 million to 2 million distinct CDR3 sequences, about 50% of them seen just once. This chain joins TRBV20-1 and TRBJ1-4, with 7 bases matching TRBD1. This TCR was recovered from a woman aged 35 to 49 in good health. What was sequenced was blood. The CDR3 bases are TGCAGTGCTAGAGAGGAGGGACAGAGGAATGAAAAACTGTTTTTT. The encoded protein is CSAREEGQRNEKLFF.